Below are 10 T cell receptor beta chains sequenced from a single sample in a study of cytomegalovirus exposure and HLA in healthy donors. PCR employed 60 Vbeta and 13 Jbeta primers. Clones were sequenced by immunoSEQ multiplex PCR, and TCRdb holds only the in-frame ones, with some missing. Here the sample spans around 150,000 clones, 80% to 85% being singletons. Sequencing was done on a sample of PBMCs. The source is a male donor in good health and CMV-seronegative.

The rearrangement joins TRBV2 to TRBJ2-7; 10 bases match TRBD1. This CDR3 comprises 14 residues. Losses at the gene ends were 8 bases for V and 2 bases for J; bases not matched to a gene: 6. Germline V gene data show CDR1 as SNHLY and CDR2 as FYNNEI. The DNA of the CDR3 is TGTGCCAGCGGAGGGACAGGGGCAACCTACGAGCAGTACTTC. Its protein is CASGGTGATYEQYF.

The chain carries TRBV21-1 and TRBJ2-1; the D segment call TRBD2 is taken from the table without a DNA check. TRBV21-1 has pseudogene status. The CDR3 loop spans 16 amino acids. The CDR3: CPQWERGVFVYNEQFF. CDR3 coding DNA: TGTCCACAGTGGGAGCGGGGTGTCTTTGTCTACAATGAGCAGTTCTTC.

This chain connects TRBV18 to TRBJ1-5; 9 bases fit TRBD1. Looked up from germline, CDR1 is KGHSH and CDR2 is LQKENI. With V trimmed by 4 bases and J by 5 bases, 3 bases remained unmatched. The CDR3 runs to 14 residues. The CDR3 sequence is CASSQTGGDQPQHF. The DNA of the CDR3 is TGTGCCAGCTCACAAACAGGGGGCGATCAGCCCCAGCATTTT.

The chain uses TRBV7-3 and TRBJ2-3; 10 bases agree with TRBD2. Germline assignment: CDR1 SGHTA and CDR2 FQGTGA. The CDR3 has 18 amino acids. V was clipped by 1 base and J by 0 bases; unmatched bases: 7. DNA of the CDR3: TGTGCCAGCAGCTTAAGGAGCGGGGGGGCCGGGAGCACAGATACGCAGTATTTT. This gives the protein CASSLRSGGAGSTDTQYF.

CDR3 in amino acids: CASSTTGPGGYGYTF. CDR3 coding DNA: TGTGCCAGCAGCACCACGGGGCCGGGAGGCTATGGCTACACCTTC. The chain is built from TRBV6-5 and TRBJ1-2, with D possibly being TRBD1 (5 bases). Trimming cost V 6 bases and J 4 bases, with 18 bases left between them. The CDR3 loop spans 15 amino acids. Germline CDR1 reads MNHEY; CDR2 reads SVGAGI.

The rearrangement uses TRBV2 and TRBJ1-6; D might be TRBD1 (5 bases). This CDR3 is 15 amino acids long. Between the trimmed V and J ends, which lost 2 bases and 10 bases, there was a span of 15 bases. Germline V CDR1 and CDR2: SNHLY, FYNNEI. CDR3 bases: TGTGCCAGCAGTGAACAGGGCAGGGTTATGTCACCCCTCCACTTT. Translating it yields CASSEQGRVMSPLHF.

The gene calls are TRBV6-5 and TRBJ1-1; no clear D gene. V dropped 2 bases and J dropped 3 bases, with 13 bases sitting between them. The CDR3 extends over 15 amino acids. Germline loops: CDR1 MNHEY, CDR2 SVGAGI. CDR3 residues: CASSYREEWDTEAFF. The CDR3, as DNA: TGTGCCAGCAGTTACCGGGAGGAATGGGACACTGAAGCTTTCTTT.

The rearrangement joins TRBV4-2 to TRBJ1-1; D perhaps matches TRBD1 (5 bases). Germline lookup yields CDR1 LGHNA and CDR2 YNFKEQ. With 3 bases removed from V and 1 base from J, the gap between germline ends came to 9 bases. The CDR3 is 14 amino acids. Here the CDR3 DNA reads TGTGCCAGCAGCCAGGACGGACAGAACACTGAAGCTTTCTTT. Protein sequence: CASSQDGQNTEAFF.

This chain links TRBV5-1 with TRBJ1-1; 11 bases map to TRBD1. In germline, CDR1 is SGHRS, CDR2 YFSETQ. Trimming took 5 bases from V and 3 from J; bases not matched to a gene: 9. The CDR3 is 16 residues long. The CDR3 protein is CASSPGQGVGDTEAFF. CDR3 coding DNA: TGCGCCAGCAGTCCGGGACAGGGGGTGGGGGACACTGAAGCTTTCTTT.

This clone was seen more than once but under ten times. For the CDR3, the DNA is TGCGCCAGCAGTCCGGACAGGCGAGACGACGAGCAGTACTTC. It yields the protein CASSPDRRDDEQYF. The chain links TRBV5-1 to TRBJ2-7, with TRBD1 identical over 7 bases. CDR1 and CDR2 from the germline V gene are SGHRS and YFSETQ. This CDR3 has 14 residues. V lost 5 bases to trimming and J lost 5 bases; unmatched junction nucleotides: 10. Full variable domain (outside the CDR3, taken from reference TRBV5-1 and TRBJ2-7): KAGVTQTPRYLIKTRGQQVTLSCSPISGHRSVSWYQQTPGQGLQFLFEYFSETQRNKGNFPGRFSGRQFSNSRSEMNVSTLELGDSALYLCASSPDRRDDEQYFGPGTRLTVT.